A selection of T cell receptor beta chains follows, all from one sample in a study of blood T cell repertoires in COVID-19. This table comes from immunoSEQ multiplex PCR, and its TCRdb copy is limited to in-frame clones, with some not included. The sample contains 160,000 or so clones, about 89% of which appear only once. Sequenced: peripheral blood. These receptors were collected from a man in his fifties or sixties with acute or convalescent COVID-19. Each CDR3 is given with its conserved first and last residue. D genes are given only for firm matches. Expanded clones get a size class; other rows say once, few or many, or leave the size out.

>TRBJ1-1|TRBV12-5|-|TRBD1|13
TGTGCTAGTGGTAAGGACAGGGGGACTGAAGCTTTCTTT
CASGKDRGTEAFF
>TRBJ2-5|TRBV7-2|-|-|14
TGTGCCAGCAGCCAAGTGACACACCAAGAGACCCAGTACTTC
CASSQVTHQETQYF
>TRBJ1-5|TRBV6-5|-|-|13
TGTGCCAGCAATCGGGGTGGAAATCAGCCCCAGCATTTT
CASNRGGNQPQHF
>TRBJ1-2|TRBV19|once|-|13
TGTGCCAGTAGCCCGACAGGCGAAAGCGGCTACACCTTC
CASSPTGESGYTF
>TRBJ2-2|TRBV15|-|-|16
TGTGCCACCAGCAGAGGGAGAGGAGGGACCACCGGGGAGCTGTTTTTT
CATSRGRGGTTGELFF
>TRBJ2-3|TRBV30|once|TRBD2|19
TGTGCCTGGAGTGATGGACAGGGTGAGCGGGGGGGAGCCACAGATACGCAGTATTTT
CAWSDGQGERGGATDTQYF
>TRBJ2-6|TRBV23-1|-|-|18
TGCGCCAGCAGTCAATCAGGTCGGTCAGGGCGGGGGGCCAACGTCCTGACTTTC
CASSQSGRSGRGANVLTF
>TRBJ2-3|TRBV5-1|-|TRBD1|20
TGCGCCAGCAGCTTTCTAGGACAGGGCAGCCCAAGCCCTAGCACAGATACGCAGTATTTT
CASSFLGQGSPSPSTDTQYF
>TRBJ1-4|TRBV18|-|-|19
TGTGCCAGCTCACCACTCTTTCTCGGAGGGGTTTCAACTAATGAAAAACTGTTTTTT
CASSPLFLGGVSTNEKLFF
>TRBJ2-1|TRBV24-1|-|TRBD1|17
TGTGCCACCAGTGATCGCGACAGGGTAGGCTCCTACAATGAGCAGTTCTTC
CATSDRDRVGSYNEQFF
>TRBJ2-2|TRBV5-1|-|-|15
TGCGCCAGCAGCCGCCCCGCAGGGGACACCGGGGAGCTGTTTTTT
CASSRPAGDTGELFF
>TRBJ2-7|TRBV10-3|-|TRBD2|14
TGTGCCATCAGTGAGGACGGGGGGTGGGGCGAGCAGTACTTC
CAISEDGGWGEQYF
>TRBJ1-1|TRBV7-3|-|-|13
TGTGCCAGCAGCTTAAAGCGGGAGACTGAAGCTTTCTTT
CASSLKRETEAFF
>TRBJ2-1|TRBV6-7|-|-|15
TGTGCCAGCAGTTACGGATGGAGCTCCTACAATGAGCAGTTCTTC
CASSYGWSSYNEQFF
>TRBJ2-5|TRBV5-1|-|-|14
TGCGCCAGCAGCTCACCTAGGGGGCAAGAGACCCAGTACTTC
CASSSPRGQETQYF
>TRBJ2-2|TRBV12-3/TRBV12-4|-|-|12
TGTGCCAGCACCCTGGGCCCCGGGGAGCTGTTTTTT
CASTLGPGELFF
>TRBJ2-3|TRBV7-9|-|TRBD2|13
TGTGCCAGCAGCGTTATACTAGCGGATACGCAGTATTTT
CASSVILADTQYF
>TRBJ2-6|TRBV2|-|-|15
TGTGCCAGCAATCCCTCGGCAGGAGGGGCCAACGTCCTGACTTTC
CASNPSAGGANVLTF
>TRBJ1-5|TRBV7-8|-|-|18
TGTGCCAGCAGCTTAAGGCATCGAGGACTGCCTACTAATCAGCCCCAGCATTTT
CASSLRHRGLPTNQPQHF
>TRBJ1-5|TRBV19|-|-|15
TGTGCCAGTAGTATAGATCGAGGGTTCAGGCAGCCCCAGCATTTT
CASSIDRGFRQPQHF
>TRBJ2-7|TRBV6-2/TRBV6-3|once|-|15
TGTGCCAGCAGTTACCGGCTAGCTTTATCCTACGAGCAGTACTTC
CASSYRLALSYEQYF
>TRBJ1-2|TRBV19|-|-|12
TGTGCCGCCGGGGGGGGGTTCTATGGCTACACCTTC
CAAGGGFYGYTF
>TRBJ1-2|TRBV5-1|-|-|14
TGCGCCAGCAGCTTAGACGAGGGAATGTATGGCTACACCTTC
CASSLDEGMYGYTF
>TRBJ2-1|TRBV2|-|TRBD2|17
TGTGCCAGCAGTTGGCTAGCGGGGGTTTATACCTACAATGAGCAGTTCTTC
CASSWLAGVYTYNEQFF
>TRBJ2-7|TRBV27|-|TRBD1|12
TGTGCCAGCAGTCCCCGACAGGGTAAGCAGTACTTC
CASSPRQGKQYF
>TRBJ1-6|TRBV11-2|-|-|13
TGTGCCAGCAGCACCGCAGGGGTCTCACCCCTCCACTTT
CASSTAGVSPLHF
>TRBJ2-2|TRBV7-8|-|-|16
TGTGCCAGCACTAATCGGGACATAACGAACACCGGGGAGCTGTTTTTT
CASTNRDITNTGELFF
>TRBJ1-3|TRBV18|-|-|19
TGTGCCAGCTCACCACTCGGTCTGGTTGAGGGCGACTCTGGAAACACCATATATTTT
CASSPLGLVEGDSGNTIYF
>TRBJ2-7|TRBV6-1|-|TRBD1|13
TGTGCCAGCAGGCCGGGACAGGGTCACGAGCAGTACTTC
CASRPGQGHEQYF
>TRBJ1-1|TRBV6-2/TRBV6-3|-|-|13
TGTGCCAGCAGTAGGACTCAAAACACTGAAGCTTTCTTT
CASSRTQNTEAFF
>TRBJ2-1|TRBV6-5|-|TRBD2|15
TGTGCCAGCAGGTTCTCGGGGGGCTCCTACAATGAGCAGTTCTTC
CASRFSGGSYNEQFF
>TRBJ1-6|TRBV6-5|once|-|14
TGTGCCAGCCGAATTCTTACAGTGGGTTCACCCCTCCACTTT
CASRILTVGSPLHF
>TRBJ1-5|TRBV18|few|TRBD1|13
TGTGCCAGCTCACCGACAGGGAAGGGGCCCCAGCATTTT
CASSPTGKGPQHF
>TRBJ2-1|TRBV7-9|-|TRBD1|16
TGTGCCAGCAGCCTGGGGGGACAGGGTGTCTACAATGAGCAGTTCTTC
CASSLGGQGVYNEQFF
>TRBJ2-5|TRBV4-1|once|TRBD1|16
TGCGCCAGCAGCCGCGGACAGGGGGGGACGAGAGAGACCCAGTACTTC
CASSRGQGGTRETQYF
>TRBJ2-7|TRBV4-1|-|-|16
TGCGCCAGCAGCCAAGCCTCGGGGGACGGGGTCTACGAGCAGTACTTC
CASSQASGDGVYEQYF
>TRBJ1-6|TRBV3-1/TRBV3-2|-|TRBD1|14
TGTGCCAGCAGCCAAGGGACAGGGAATTCACCCCTCCACTTT
CASSQGTGNSPLHF
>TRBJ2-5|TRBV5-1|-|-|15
TGCGCCAGCAGCTTGGTAGGAGGGTCCCAAGAGACCCAGTACTTC
CASSLVGGSQETQYF
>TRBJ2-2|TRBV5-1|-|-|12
TGCGCCAGCAGCTCCGACACCGGGGAGCTGTTTTTT
CASSSDTGELFF
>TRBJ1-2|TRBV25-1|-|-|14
TGTGCCAGCAGTGAAGAAAGAGGAAGCTATGGCTACACCTTC
CASSEERGSYGYTF
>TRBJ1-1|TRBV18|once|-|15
TGTGCCAGCTCACCGACCCAGGGCGGGGTCACTGAAGCTTTCTTT
CASSPTQGGVTEAFF
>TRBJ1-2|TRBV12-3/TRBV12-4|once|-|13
TGTGCCAGCAGCCCGGACACCTTCTATGGCTACACCTTC
CASSPDTFYGYTF
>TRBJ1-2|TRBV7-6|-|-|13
TGTGCCAGCAGCTTTAGTAGCGACTATGGCTACACCTTC
CASSFSSDYGYTF
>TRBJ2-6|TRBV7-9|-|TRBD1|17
TGTGCCAGCACCGAACGACAGGGGAGCTCTGGGGCCAACGTCCTGACTTTC
CASTERQGSSGANVLTF
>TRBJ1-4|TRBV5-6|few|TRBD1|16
TGTGCCAGCAGCTTGGAGTCCAGGGGGGCTAATGAAAAACTGTTTTTT
CASSLESRGANEKLFF
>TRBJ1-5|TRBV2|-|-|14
TGTGCCAGCAGTGGAAGTACGGGGAATCAGCCCCAGCATTTT
CASSGSTGNQPQHF
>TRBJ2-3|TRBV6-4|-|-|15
TGTGCCAGCAGTGTTCGGTTATCTAGCACAGATACGCAGTATTTT
CASSVRLSSTDTQYF
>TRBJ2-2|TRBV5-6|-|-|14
TGTGCCAGCAGCTTGTACCAGGCTACCGGGGAGCTGTTTTTT
CASSLYQATGELFF
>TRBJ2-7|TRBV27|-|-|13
TGTGCCAGCAGTTTATCGCCAGCCTACGAGCAGTACTTC
CASSLSPAYEQYF
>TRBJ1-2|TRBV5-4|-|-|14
TGTGCCAGCAGCTTGCAACAGGGACGGTATGGCTACACCTTC
CASSLQQGRYGYTF
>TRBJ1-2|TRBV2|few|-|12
TGTGCCAGCTCGAGGGTAGGCTATGGCTACACCTTC
CASSRVGYGYTF
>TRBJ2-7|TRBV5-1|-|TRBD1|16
TGCGCCAGCAGCTTGGGACCGGGACAGGGGGCCCGCGAGCAGTACTTC
CASSLGPGQGAREQYF
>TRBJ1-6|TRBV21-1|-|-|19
TGTGCCAGCAGCAAAGCGCCGATCGCCGGGGTGTCCTATAATTCACCCCTCCACTTT
CASSKAPIAGVSYNSPLHF
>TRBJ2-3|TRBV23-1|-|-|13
TGCGCCAGCAGTCTCAGTCCCCCAGATACGCAGTATTTT
CASSLSPPDTQYF
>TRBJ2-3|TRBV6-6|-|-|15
TGTGCCAGCAGCTACCGAGCGGGCGGCACAGATACGCAGTATTTT
CASSYRAGGTDTQYF
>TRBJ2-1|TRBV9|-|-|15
TGTGCCAGCAGCGTGGGGACTCAGAAGTACAATGAGCAGTTCTTC
CASSVGTQKYNEQFF